The sample holds a few counts of the clone carrying this T cell receptor beta chain. This record belongs to a study of T-cell reconstitution after alpha-beta-depleted transplantation in children. The CDR3 spans 16 residues. Deletions cut 2 bases from V and 4 bases from J, with 17 bases between. The germline gives CDR1 MGHDK, CDR2 SYGVNS. TCRbeta library preparation incorporated unique molecular identifiers. Using its own MiXCR run on the PCR reads, TCRdb lists one record per CDR3 protein. This table has approximately 420,000 distinct CDR3 sequences, approximately 11% appearing once. This sequence was found in a human donor who donated a stem cell graft to a child with acute myeloid leukemia. The V gene is TRBV25-1, the J gene TRBJ2-5; D tentatively fits TRBD1 or TRBD2 (5 bases each). The source was PBMCs from the stem cell graft donor, collected from the stem cell graft. DNA for the CDR3: TGTGCCAGCAGTGAAATGGGGGACCGAACTATAGAGACCCAGTACTTC. This sequence encodes CASSEMGDRTIETQYF.